The clone carrying this TCR beta chain was found a few times. The sample belongs to a study of Ad26.COV2.S vaccination and SARS-CoV-2 variants. This sample's treatment: roughly 18 received Ad26.COV2.S at low or high dose, single or two shots; about 5 received placebo; per-sample allocation not given. Collection of samples fell on day 63 after the first vaccine or placebo injection. The CDR3 has 16 amino acids. V gave up 1 base and J gave up 14 bases, with 23 bases separating them. Germline assignment: CDR1 SNHLY and CDR2 FYNNEI. Measured with immunoSEQ multiplex PCR; TCRdb has only the in-frame clones, and not every one. The table shows around 370,000 clones, with approximately 84% occurring only once.

The specimen comprised peripheral blood, sampled in a trial of Ad26.COV2.S vaccine versus placebo. The receptor comes from a person between 18 and 65 years old who received the Ad26.COV2.S COVID-19 vaccine or a placebo. The chain couples TRBV2 to TRBJ1-4, with a possible D match to TRBD1 (5 bases). CDR3 in DNA: TGTGCCAGCAGTGAAGGATTAGAACAGGTCAATACTTTGCTGTTTTTT. This encodes CASSEGLEQVNTLLFF.